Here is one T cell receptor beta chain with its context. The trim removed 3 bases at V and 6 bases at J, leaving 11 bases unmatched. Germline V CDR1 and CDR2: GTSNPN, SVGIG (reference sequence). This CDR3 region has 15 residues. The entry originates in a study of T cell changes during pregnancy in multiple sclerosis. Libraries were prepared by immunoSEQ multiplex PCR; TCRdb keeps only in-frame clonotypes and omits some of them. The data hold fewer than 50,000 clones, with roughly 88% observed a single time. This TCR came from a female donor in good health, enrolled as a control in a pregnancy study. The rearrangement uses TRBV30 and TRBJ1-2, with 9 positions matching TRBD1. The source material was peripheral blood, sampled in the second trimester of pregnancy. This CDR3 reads CAWSPGTGGDHGYTF. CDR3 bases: TGTGCCTGGAGCCCTGGAACAGGGGGCGACCATGGCTACACCTTC. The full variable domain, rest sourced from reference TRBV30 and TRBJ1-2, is SQTIHQWPATLVQPVGSPLSLECTVEGTSNPNLYWYRQAAGRGLQLLFYSVGIGQISSEVPQNLSASRPQDRQFILSSKKLLLSDSGFYLCAWSPGTGGDHGYTFGSGTRLTVV.